What follows are 9 T cell receptor beta chains derived from one specimen sequenced in a study of T cells after yellow fever vaccination. TCRdb analysed the 5' RACE reads with MiXCR anew, one entry per CDR3 protein. The table shows a few hundred thousand distinct CDR3 sequences, with around 12% occurring only once. Here the sequenced sample was CD4+ T cells sorted from PBMCs, taken 15 days after the yellow fever booster vaccination. The receptor source for this set is a man aged 18 to 29 who received the YFV17D yellow fever vaccine.

The chain employs TRBV12-3 or TRBV12-4 and TRBJ2-7; D might be TRBD1 (6 bases). The CDR3 length is 13 residues. Trimming left V 5 bases short and J 3 bases short, with 11 bases between. CDR3 bases: TGTGCCAGCAGTGGGACACCCGTCTACGAGCAGTACGTC. This encodes CASSGTPVYEQYV.

This clonotype came up a few times. The chain carries TRBV12-3 or TRBV12-4 and TRBJ2-5; D may be TRBD1 or TRBD2 (6 bases each). Trimming pared 4 bases from V and 4 bases from J, leaving 19 bases between. CDR3 length equals 16 residues. The CDR3 here is CASSSLTRGLVETQYF. The CDR3 nucleotides read TGTGCCAGCAGTTCCCTAACTCGGGGGCTGGTAGAGACCCAGTACTTC.

The chain employs TRBV18 and TRBJ1-2; D call uncertain. The CDR3 totals 14 residues. Trimming removed 4 bases from V and 4 bases from J, with 13 bases in between. In germline, CDR1 is KGHSH, CDR2 LQKENI. In DNA form, the CDR3 reads TGTGCCAGCTCACTGGCGACGGATACCTATGGCTACACCTTC. Amino acids: CASSLATDTYGYTF. The entire variable domain, with the rest obtained from reference TRBV18 and TRBJ1-2, is as follows: NAGVMQNPRHLVRRRGQEARLRCSPMKGHSHVYWYRQLPEEGLKFMVYLQKENIIDESGMPKERFSAEFPKEGPSILRIQQVVRGDSAAYFCASSLATDTYGYTFGSGTRLTVV.

This chain connects TRBV5-1 to TRBJ2-3; no clear D. Germline loops: CDR1 SGHRS, CDR2 YFSETQ. Trimming stripped 1 base from V and 5 bases from J, with 5 bases between. The CDR3 sequence is 12 residues long. Written as DNA, the CDR3 is TGCGCCAGCAGCTTGAGTCAAGATACGCAGTATTTT. Its protein product is CASSLSQDTQYF.

This clonotype was observed a few times. The chain is built from TRBV7-2 and TRBJ2-1; tentatively, D is TRBD2 (5 bases). Germline CDR1 and CDR2: SGHTA and FQGNSA. Trimming removed 6 bases from V and 1 base from J, with 19 bases in between. The CDR3 is made up of 17 amino acids. This CDR3 reads CASRGRAQGGSYNEQFF. The CDR3 DNA follows: TGTGCCAGCAGGGGTAGGGCCCAAGGAGGATCCTACAATGAGCAGTTCTTC. Variable domain in full (rest from reference TRBV7-2 and TRBJ2-1): GAGVSQSPSNKVTEKGKDVELRCDPISGHTALYWYRQSLGQGLEFLIYFQGNSAPDKSGLPSDRFSAERTGGSVSTLTIQRTQQEDSAVYLCASRGRAQGGSYNEQFFGPGTRLTVL.

Only a few counts were recorded for this clonotype. The genes are TRBV5-4 and TRBJ2-3; D is uncertain. CDR1 is SGHNT and CDR2 is YYREEE in the germline V gene (reference sequence). The CDR3 totals 15 residues. V lost 3 bases and J lost 2, with 13 bases in between. The CDR3 region has the DNA TGTGCCAGCAGCTCCGACATGGGATTCACAGATACGCAGTATTTT. Translated, it gives CASSSDMGFTDTQYF.

In this sample, this clonotype turned up a few times. V gene TRBV6-2 or TRBV6-3 combines with J gene TRBJ2-5; 13 bases fit TRBD2. Germline V gene lookup returns CDR1 MNHEY and CDR2 SVGEGT. The V gene end was trimmed by 6 bases and the J gene end by 2 bases; junction bases not matched to a gene: 6. The CDR3 runs to 16 residues. The CDR3 loop is CASRSRTSGGQETQYF. DNA of the CDR3: TGTGCCAGCAGATCCAGGACTAGCGGGGGTCAAGAGACCCAGTACTTC.

This clonotype was recorded many times. V and J are TRBV18 and TRBJ1-1; TRBD1 is a possible D gene (6 bases). The germline V gene has CDR1 KGHSH and CDR2 LQKENI. The length of the CDR3 is 16 residues. V lost 3 bases, J lost 1 base, and 15 bases lay in between. CDR3 sequence (DNA): TGTGCCAGCTCACCCCCCTCGGGGGGCCGGAACACTGAAGCTTTCTTT. This codes for CASSPPSGGRNTEAFF.

This clonotype was observed a handful of times. J is TRBJ1-1 and V is TRBV12-3 or TRBV12-4; 10 bases match TRBD1. This CDR3 is built from 13 residues. V gave up 5 bases and J gave up 11 bases; unmatched junction bases: 8. The CDR3 spells CASSTGTGVTAFF. Here the CDR3 DNA reads TGTGCCAGCAGTACCGGGACAGGGGTTACGGCTTTCTTT.